Below, 9 T cell receptor beta chains from the same sample are listed, as sequenced in a study of CD8+CD57+ T cells in acquired aplastic anemia. The template for TCR beta VDJ and CDR3 sequence profiling was genomic DNA. TCRdb itself ran the reads through MiXCR, one entry per CDR3 protein. The sample comprises some 150,000 distinct CDR3 sequences, 35% to 50% of which are singletons, and roughly 8.4% rests with the top ten. The source material was sorted CD4+, CD8+, or CD8+CD57+ T cells (not recorded which) from PBMCs. These receptors all stem from a human donor in good health, serving as a control.

Points on this clonotype: Possible read error: a much larger clone is one base away. The chain has TRBV6-1 and TRBJ1-1, with D unresolved. The CDR3 spans 13 residues. Germline V lookup: CDR1 MNHNS, CDR2 SASEGT. The CDR3 region is CASKRLMNTGAFF. The CDR3, as DNA: TGTGCCAGCAAACGGCTCATGAACACTGGAGCTTTCTTT.

This clonotype turned up a few times. Being one base from a much bigger clone, this may be a read error. This rearrangement joins TRBV20-1 to TRBJ2-1; D not resolved. CDR1 is DFQATT and CDR2 is SNEGSKA in the germline V gene (reference sequence). The CDR3 sequence is 14 residues long. The V end was cut by 1 base, the J end by 5 bases, with 12 bases between. The CDR3 nucleotides are TGCAGTGCTAGAGTCCCTAGGTCTAACAATGAGCAGTTCTTC. Translating gives CSARVPRSNNEQFF.

The chain combines TRBV10-3 with TRBJ1-4; TRBD1 matches 7 bases. CDR3 length: 14 residues. The junction had 12 bases not matched to a gene; V was cut back by 10 bases and J by 7 bases. CDR1 ENHRY and CDR2 SYGVKD come from the germline V gene. CDR3 region: CATGPTGVGEKLFF. In nucleotides, the CDR3 is TGTGCCACGGGCCCTACAGGGGTTGGTGAAAAACTGTTTTTT.

The V and J genes are TRBV18 and TRBJ1-6; TRBD1 aligns across 7 bases. Germline values: CDR1 KGHSH, CDR2 LQKENI. The J segment lost 5 bases and the V segment lost 3 bases, leaving 7 bases of the junction unmatched. The CDR3 loop spans 16 amino acids. In DNA form, the CDR3 reads TGTGCCAGCTCACCTATGACAGGGAGGAATAATTCACCCCTCCACTTT. Amino acids: CASSPMTGRNNSPLHF. Full variable domain (outside the CDR3, taken from reference TRBV18 and TRBJ1-6): NAGVMQNPRHLVRRRGQEARLRCSPMKGHSHVYWYRQLPEEGLKFMVYLQKENIIDESGMPKERFSAEFPKEGPSILRIQQVVRGDSAAYFCASSPMTGRNNSPLHFGNGTRLTVT.

This clonotype was counted ten times or more. The rearrangement uses TRBV7-2 and TRBJ2-1, with TRBD2 matching 7 bases. J gave up 0 bases and V 7 bases, and 6 bases lay outside the gene matches. CDR1 and CDR2 from the germline V gene are SGHTA and FQGNSA. CDR3 size: 15 residues. The CDR3 region is CASTSSGYSYNEQFF. CDR3 sequence (DNA): TGTGCCAGCACGTCTAGCGGCTACTCCTACAATGAGCAGTTCTTC.

The chain links TRBV19 to TRBJ2-5, with TRBD1 identical over 9 bases. The CDR3 loop spans 15 amino acids. J was trimmed by 4 bases and V by 5 bases; bases with no gene match: 8. From germline, CDR1 is LNHDA and CDR2 SQIVND (reference sequence). The CDR3 DNA is TGTGCCAGTAGTCTGGACAGGGGCAGGCTAGAGACCCAGTACTTC. Its translation is CASSLDRGRLETQYF. Full variable domain (outside the CDR3, taken from reference TRBV19 and TRBJ2-5): DGGITQSPKYLFRKEGQNVTLSCEQNLNHDAMYWYRQDPGQGLRLIYYSQIVNDFQKGDIAEGYSVSREKKESFPLTVTSAQKNPTAFYLCASSLDRGRLETQYFGPGTRLLVL.

The V and J genes are TRBV6-1 and TRBJ1-2, with D perhaps TRBD1 (6 bases). CDR3 size: 14 residues. The V gene's germline CDR1 is MNHNS and CDR2 SASEGT. Trimming pared 6 bases from V and 7 bases from J, leaving 18 bases between. CDR3 in DNA: TGTGCCAGCAGCCCCAACAGGGTGATTGGTGGCTACACCTTC. Translation: CASSPNRVIGGYTF.

The gene calls are TRBV24-1 and TRBJ2-3; TRBD1 agrees at 7 bases. The CDR3 runs to 16 residues. The germline CDR1 and CDR2 sequences are KGHDR and SFDVKD. After removal of 1 base from V and 5 bases from J, the junction contained 8 bases not matched to a gene. CDR3 sequence (DNA): TGTGCCACCAGTGATTTCTCCGTGGGACAGAGAGATACGCAGTATTTT. Protein sequence: CATSDFSVGQRDTQYF.

The chain combines TRBV20-1 with TRBJ2-7; no clear D gene. The V end was cut by 5 bases, the J end by 3 bases, with 17 bases between. The CDR3 totals 14 residues. Germline CDR1 and CDR2: DFQATT and SNEGSKA (reference sequence). The CDR3 loop is CSASDPARDYEQYF. CDR3 nucleotide sequence: TGCAGTGCTTCGGACCCCGCAAGGGACTACGAGCAGTACTTC.